This paragraph reports one T cell receptor (beta chain). Using immunoSEQ multiplex PCR, the repertoire was profiled, and TCRdb retains in-frame clones only, with some absent. The sample gives approximately 100,000 clones, around 92% of which show up once; roughly 3% is in the top ten. The data were obtained in a study of T cell changes during pregnancy in multiple sclerosis. The germline V gene has CDR1 SGDLS and CDR2 YYNGEE. This CDR3 spans 14 amino acids. Trimming at V came to 7 bases and at J to 4 bases, leaving 10 bases not matched to a gene. Material: peripheral blood, obtained in the second trimester of pregnancy. The chain carries TRBV9 and TRBJ2-7, with 8 bases identical to TRBD2. This sequence was found in a female donor with multiple sclerosis, enrolled in a pregnancy study. The CDR3 coding sequence is TGTGCCAGCTCCACGGGACTAGTGGGATACGAGCAGTACTTC. Its protein is CASSTGLVGYEQYF.